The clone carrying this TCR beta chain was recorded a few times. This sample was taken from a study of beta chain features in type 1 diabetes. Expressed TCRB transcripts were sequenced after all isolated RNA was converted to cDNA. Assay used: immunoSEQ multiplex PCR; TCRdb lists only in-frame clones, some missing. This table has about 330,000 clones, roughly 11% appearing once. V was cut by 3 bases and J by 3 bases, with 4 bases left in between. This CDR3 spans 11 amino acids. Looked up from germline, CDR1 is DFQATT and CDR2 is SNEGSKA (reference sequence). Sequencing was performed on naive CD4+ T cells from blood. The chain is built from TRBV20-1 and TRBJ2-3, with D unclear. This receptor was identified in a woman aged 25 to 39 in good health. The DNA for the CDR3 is TGCAGTGCTAGTAGTACAGATACGCAGTATTTT. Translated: CSASSTDTQYF.